The 23 T cell receptor beta chains below come from one sample, sequenced in a study of shared clonotypes between healthy human individuals. Data came from immunoSEQ multiplex PCR; TCRdb stores just in-frame clones and leaves some out. Of over 1.5 million clones listed, 95% to 99% are singletons. The sample consisted of naive CD4+ T cells sorted from blood. Noted subset: CD45RA+ positively selected. These receptors came from a young man in good health.

V gene TRBV5-6 combines with J gene TRBJ1-4; 8 nucleotides line up with TRBD1. Germline V lookup: CDR1 SGHDT, CDR2 YYEEEE. V lost 4 bases, J lost 5 bases, and 4 bases stayed unmatched. This CDR3 is 14 amino acids long. CDR3 DNA sequence: TGTGCCAGCAGCCTACGGACAGGGAATGAAAAACTGTTTTTT. Translation gives CASSLRTGNEKLFF.

The chain has TRBV21-1 and TRBJ2-7; the DNA was not used to check the table's D call, TRBD1. TRBV21-1 is termed a pseudogene. CDR3 length: 17 residues. CDR3 DNA sequence: TGTGCCAGCAGCAACACCGTGGACAGTCAGGGGGGATACGAGCAGTACTTC. It translates to CASSNTVDSQGGYEQYF.

This chain connects TRBV28 to TRBJ1-5; possible D gene TRBD1, 6 bases. Trimming shortened V by 6 bases and J by 8 bases, and 11 bases separated the two germline ends. Germline loops: CDR1 MDHEN, CDR2 SYDVKM. The CDR3 is made up of 12 amino acids. CDR3 amino acids: CASRGAGEPQHF. The CDR3 bases are TGTGCCAGCAGGGGGGCCGGTGAGCCCCAGCATTTT.

This clone was seen just once. This same CDR3 is encoded by further DNA sequences in the sample. The V gene is TRBV19, the J gene TRBJ2-7; D not resolved. This CDR3 contains 11 residues. V was cut by 2 bases and J by 5 bases, with 4 bases left in between. The germline V gene encodes CDR1 LNHDA and CDR2 SQIVND (reference sequence). DNA of the CDR3: TGTGCCAGTAGTATACTCAACGAGCAGTACTTC. As protein: CASSILNEQYF.

V usage is TRBV7-2 and J usage is TRBJ1-5, with 8 bases lining up with TRBD1. CDR3 length: 16 residues. J gave up 3 bases and V 5 bases, and 9 bases lay outside the gene matches. Per the germline V gene, CDR1 is SGHTA and CDR2 is FQGNSA. The CDR3 is CASSEGDRHYNQPQHF. DNA for the CDR3: TGTGCCAGCAGCGAGGGGGACAGGCACTACAATCAGCCCCAGCATTTT.

This chain joins TRBV5-1 and TRBJ2-1; no firm D call. The V and J ends lost 0 bases and 0 bases respectively, with 13 bases between them. CDR3 size: 17 residues. The germline gives CDR1 SGHRS, CDR2 YFSETQ. CDR3 DNA: TGCGCCAGCAGCTTGGATCTATTGCAAAGCTCCTACAATGAGCAGTTCTTC. Translating gives CASSLDLLQSSYNEQFF.

The chain is built from TRBV28 and TRBJ2-3; tentative D call: TRBD1 (5 bases). Trimming shortened V by 4 bases and J by 4 bases, and 12 bases separated the two germline ends. The length of the CDR3 is 14 residues. Germline lookup yields CDR1 MDHEN and CDR2 SYDVKM. This CDR3 is CASSYPRQPDTQYF. DNA for the CDR3: TGTGCCAGCAGTTACCCTCGACAGCCAGATACGCAGTATTTT.

This chain links TRBV5-1 with TRBJ2-7; 8 bases are shared with TRBD1. V was pared by 0 bases and J by 2 bases, with 7 bases of the junction left unmatched. This CDR3 comprises 16 residues. Germline lookup yields CDR1 SGHRS and CDR2 YFSETQ. The DNA of the CDR3 is TGCGCCAGCAGCTTGGAAACAGGGGGATTTCCCTACGAGCAGTACTTC. Its protein is CASSLETGGFPYEQYF.

The rearrangement links TRBV15 to TRBJ2-7, with D maybe TRBD1 (6 bases). Trimming stripped 0 bases from V and 4 bases from J, with 16 bases between. Germline CDR1 and CDR2: LNHNV and YYDKDF (reference sequence). The CDR3 has 16 amino acids. CDR3 sequence (DNA): TGTGCCACCAGCAGAGACCTTACAGGGATAGGTTACGAGCAGTACTTC. Translating it yields CATSRDLTGIGYEQYF.

The rearrangement links TRBV18 to TRBJ2-1; D is perhaps TRBD1 (5 bases). The length of the CDR3 is 12 residues. Trimming left V 4 bases short and J 9 bases short, with 10 bases between. Per the germline V gene, CDR1 is KGHSH and CDR2 is LQKENI. The CDR3 spells CASSLQGSEQFF. Here the CDR3 DNA reads TGTGCCAGCTCACTTCAGGGAAGTGAGCAGTTCTTC.

This clone has only one observation. This chain connects TRBV2 to TRBJ2-2; 7 positions match TRBD2. V lost 6 bases and J lost 6; bases outside the gene matches: 19. Germline V gene lookup returns CDR1 SNHLY and CDR2 FYNNEI. The CDR3 covers 18 residues. The CDR3 loop is CASSVGLTSPVASGELFF. The CDR3 DNA sequence: TGTGCCAGCAGCGTGGGACTAACTAGTCCTGTAGCGTCCGGGGAGCTGTTTTTT.

The chain couples TRBV9 to TRBJ1-4; no clear D gene. CDR1 SGDLS and CDR2 YYNGEE come from the germline V gene. V lost 3 bases and J lost 7, with 10 bases in between. The CDR3 contains 13 residues. Here the CDR3 reads CASSERLGEKLFF. CDR3 DNA sequence: TGTGCCAGCAGCGAGCGCCTAGGTGAAAAACTGTTTTTT. The whole variable domain, remainder taken from reference TRBV9 and TRBJ1-4, is DSGVTQTPKHLITATGQRVTLRCSPRSGDLSVYWYQQSLDQGLQFLIQYYNGEERAKGNILERFSAQQFPDLHSELNLSSLELGDSALYFCASSERLGEKLFFGSGTQLSVL.

The J gene is TRBJ2-5, the V gene TRBV20-1; TRBD2 matches at 8 bases. V dropped 7 bases and J dropped 6; count of bases not matched to a gene: 4. The CDR3 sequence is 11 residues long. Germline CDR1 is DFQATT and CDR2 is SNEGSKA (reference sequence). The CDR3 protein is CSGIAGQTQYF. The CDR3 bases are TGCAGTGGTATAGCGGGACAGACCCAGTACTTC.

This chain links TRBV6-4 with TRBJ2-1, with D possibly TRBD1 on 5 matching bases. The CDR3 is 13 amino acids. Germline V gene data show CDR1 as MRHNA and CDR2 as SNTAGT. The V end lost 5 bases, the J end lost 4 bases, and 9 bases lay between the germline ends. The CDR3 DNA is TGTGCCAGCAGTCGTACAGGATACAATGAGCAGTTCTTC. It translates to CASSRTGYNEQFF.

The chain links TRBV11-3 to TRBJ2-7; no firm D call. CDR3 size: 14 residues. Trimming stripped 2 bases from V and 1 base from J, with 9 bases between. Germline values: CDR1 SGHNT, CDR2 YENEEA. Written as DNA, the CDR3 is TGTGCCAGCAGCTTATCCCATAATTCCTACGAGCAGTACTTC. Its protein is CASSLSHNSYEQYF.

V and J are TRBV11-3 and TRBJ2-1; D may be TRBD2 (5 bases). With 0 bases removed from V and 7 bases from J, the gap between germline ends came to 7 bases. The germline V gene has CDR1 SGHNT and CDR2 YENEEA. CDR3 length: 13 residues. The CDR3 coding sequence is TGTGCCAGCAGCTTAGAAGGCGGGAATGAGCAGTTCTTC. As protein: CASSLEGGNEQFF.

V gene TRBV14 combines with J gene TRBJ2-7; D possibly uses TRBD1 or TRBD2 (5 bases each). Germline V gene data show CDR1 as SGHDN and CDR2 as FVKESK. This CDR3 has 14 amino acids. The V end was cut by 4 bases, the J end by 6 bases, with 16 bases between. CDR3 nucleotides: TGTGCCAGCAGCCCCTTTTGGGGACGAGCCGAGCAGTACTTC. As protein: CASSPFWGRAEQYF.

The chain recombines TRBV6-1 with TRBJ2-3; TRBD1 matches 11 bases. This CDR3 spans 14 amino acids. Trimming at V came to 4 bases and at J to 4 bases, leaving 1 base not matched to a gene. Germline lookup yields CDR1 MNHNS and CDR2 SASEGT. DNA for the CDR3: TGTGCCAGCAGTGGGGGACAGGGGGCAGATACGCAGTATTTT. It is translated as CASSGGQGADTQYF.

The chain couples TRBV5-8 to TRBJ2-1; perhaps TRBD1 as D (6 bases). From germline, CDR1 is SGHTS and CDR2 YDEGEE. The V end was cut by 1 base, the J end by 15 bases, with 26 bases between. The CDR3 loop spans 16 amino acids. The CDR3 protein is CASSLKTGPVGKYGFF. Here the CDR3 DNA reads TGTGCCAGCAGCTTGAAGACAGGCCCGGTAGGCAAGTACGGGTTCTTC. The whole variable domain, remainder taken from reference TRBV5-8 and TRBJ2-1, is EAGVTQSPTHLIKTRGQQATLRCSPISGHTSVYWYQQALGLGLQFLLWYDEGEERNRGNFPPRFSGRQFPNYSSELNVNALELEDSALYLCASSLKTGPVGKYGFFGPGTRLTVL.

The V gene is TRBV5-5, the J gene TRBJ1-5; maybe TRBD1 (6 bases). Trimming shortened V by 3 bases and J by 5 bases, and 12 bases separated the two germline ends. Germline loops: CDR1 SGHKS, CDR2 YYEKEE (reference sequence). CDR3 length: 14 amino acids. The CDR3 DNA reads as TGTGCCAGCAGCTCAGAGGACAGTTATCAGCCCCAGCATTTT. Translated: CASSSEDSYQPQHF.

This chain joins TRBV27 and TRBJ1-3, with D maybe TRBD1 (6 bases). From germline, CDR1 is MNHEY and CDR2 SMNVEV (reference sequence). There are 13 residues in the CDR3. Trimming removed 8 bases from V and 4 bases from J, with 12 bases in between. CDR3 loop: CASGGLSGNTIYF. DNA for the CDR3: TGTGCCAGCGGGGGGCTCTCAGGAAACACCATATATTTT.

The gene calls are TRBV6-1 and TRBJ2-1; D call uncertain. The CDR3 has 8 residues. The V gene lost 8 bases and the J gene lost 13 bases, with 6 bases spanning the gap. CDR1 is MNHNS, CDR2 SASEGT, per germline. The CDR3 nucleotides read TGTGCCAGCGGTTCCCAGTTCTTC. Translating it yields CASGSQFF.

The rearrangement links TRBV12-5 to TRBJ2-3; D not certain. The CDR3 sequence is 14 residues long. Germline CDR1 is LGHNT and CDR2 is FRNRAP. V lost 1 base and J 5 bases, leaving 10 bases between the germline ends. The CDR3 reads CASGLGDAVDTQYF. The CDR3 DNA reads TGTGCTAGTGGTTTGGGTGACGCCGTAGATACGCAGTATTTT.